This T cell receptor beta chain originates from a study of cytomegalovirus exposure and HLA in healthy donors. General study results and limits: In a later analysis, specific HLA alleles were associated with some 16,000 TCR beta sequences at a 0.05 false discovery rate. A later examination showed that TCR association rates differed by HLA locus, with DRB1 most and HLA-C fewest. Reportedly, fewer N-insertions than the approximately 680-donor mean appeared in an Asian-associated ancestry cluster in a later analysis. A prior analysis recorded that most TCR beta V segments were productive about 90% or about 30% of the time.

This clone has more than one count but fewer than ten. Its matching antigen is unknown. CDR1 and CDR2 from the germline V gene are LNHDA and SQIVND (reference sequence). V lost 6 bases and J lost 4; bases outside the gene matches: 4. The CDR3 covers 15 residues. The PCR contained 60 Vbeta and 13 Jbeta primers. Here immunoSEQ multiplex PCR was the method, and the copy in TCRdb shows in-frame clones only, minus some. This sample has roughly 100,000 clones; approximately 12% occur once, and the top ten carry more than 15%. Material: PBMCs. The genes are TRBV19 and TRBJ2-1; 12 nucleotides align to TRBD2. The TCR originated in a man between 40 and 49 years old in good health and CMV-seropositive. The CDR3 sequence: CASSLGTSGYNEQFF. CDR3 DNA sequence: TGTGCCAGTAGCCTTGGGACTAGCGGGTACAATGAGCAGTTCTTC. The whole variable domain, filled in from reference TRBV19 and TRBJ2-1, reads DGGITQSPKYLFRKEGQNVTLSCEQNLNHDAMYWYRQDPGQGLRLIYYSQIVNDFQKGDIAEGYSVSREKKESFPLTVTSAQKNPTAFYLCASSLGTSGYNEQFFGPGTRLTVL.